This TCR beta chain emerged from a study of T-cell memory formation after mild COVID-19. Study context: The study found TCR clusters largely donor specific.

TCR alpha and TCR beta cDNA libraries carrying sample barcodes and UMIs were produced by 5'RACE using constant-segment primers. MiXCR, applied by TCRdb to the 5' RACE reads, yields one record per CDR3 protein. In the table there are 450,000 to 650,000 distinct CDR3 sequences, about a sixth of which are singletons. Germline CDR1 is SGHTA and CDR2 is FQGNSA. This CDR3 spans 13 amino acids. V was trimmed by 6 bases and J by 3 bases, leaving 12 bases between them. This chain links TRBV7-2 with TRBJ2-7; D remains ambiguous. This receptor was obtained from an adult woman who had mild COVID-19 (a few samples of this study predate the infection). Cell type and time point are not known. The specimen was PBMCs or a T cell subset sorted from them (not recorded which). CDR3 loop: CASSLGRIYEQYF. The DNA for the CDR3 is TGTGCCAGCAGTCTAGGGCGGATCTACGAGCAGTACTTC.